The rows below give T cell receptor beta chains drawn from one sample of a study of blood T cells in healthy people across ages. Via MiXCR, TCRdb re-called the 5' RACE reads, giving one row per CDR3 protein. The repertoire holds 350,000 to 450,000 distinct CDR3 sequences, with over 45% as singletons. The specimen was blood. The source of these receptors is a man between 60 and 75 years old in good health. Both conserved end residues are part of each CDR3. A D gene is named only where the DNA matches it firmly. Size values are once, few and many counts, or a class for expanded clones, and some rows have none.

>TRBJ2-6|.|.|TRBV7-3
TGTGCCAGCAGCTTAACGGGGAGGCCTGGGGCCAACGTCCTGACTTTC
CASSLTGRPGANVLTF
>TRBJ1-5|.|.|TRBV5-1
TGCGCCAGCAGCTTGGAGGTCTATAAACAGGGAGGCCTTATATTAAGCAATCAGCCCCAGCATTTT
CASSLEVYKQGGLILSNQPQHF
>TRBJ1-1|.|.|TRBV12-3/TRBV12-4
TGTGCCAGCAGTAAAGGGAGGGGGGGTACTGAAGCTTTCTTT
CASSKGRGGTEAFF
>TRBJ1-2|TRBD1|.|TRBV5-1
TGCGCCAGCAGGCCGGGACAGGCTGTCGCGGGCGGCTACACCTTC
CASRPGQAVAGGYTF
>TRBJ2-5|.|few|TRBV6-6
TGTGCCAGCAGTTACTTTCTCGGGAACCAAGAGACCCAGTACTTC
CASSYFLGNQETQYF
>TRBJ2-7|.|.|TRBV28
TGTGCCAGCAGTACCCCGGCCAGGGGACACGAGCAGTACTTC
CASSTPARGHEQYF
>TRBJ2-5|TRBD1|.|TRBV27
TGTGCCAGCAGTCGAGACAGGGGAAGGGAGGAGCAGTACTTC
CASSRDRGREEQYF
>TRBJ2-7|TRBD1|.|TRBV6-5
TGTGCCAGCAGTGCCCCGGGGACAGGGACCGAGCAGTACTTC
CASSAPGTGTEQYF
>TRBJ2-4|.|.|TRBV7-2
TGTGCCAGCAGCTCGAATGGGCTCGGGGAAAACATTCAGTACTTC
CASSSNGLGENIQYF
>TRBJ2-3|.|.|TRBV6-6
TGTGCCAGCAGTTCCGTTCAGGGGCGCGGTACAGATACGCAGTATTTT
CASSSVQGRGTDTQYF
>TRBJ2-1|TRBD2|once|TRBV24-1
TGTGCCACCAGTGATCCCCGGGGGGGCGCTGAGCAGTTCTTC
CATSDPRGGAEQFF
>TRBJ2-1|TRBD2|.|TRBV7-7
TGTGCCAGCAGCCCAACTGCGGGGGATTCATATGAGCAGTTCTTC
CASSPTAGDSYEQFF
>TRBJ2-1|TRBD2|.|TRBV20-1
TGCAGTGCTAGCTCATTACGGACTAGCGGGGAGGTAAAGCAGTTCTTC
CSASSLRTSGEVKQFF
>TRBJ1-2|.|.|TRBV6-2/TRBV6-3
TGTGCCAGCAGGGAGGTCCCCCTCGACGGCTACACCTTC
CASREVPLDGYTF
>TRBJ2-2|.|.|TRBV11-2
TGTGCCAGCAGCTTAGTAGTAACGAGGGGCGGGGAGCTGTTTTTT
CASSLVVTRGGELFF
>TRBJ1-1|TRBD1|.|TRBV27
TGTGCCAGCAGTTCTCCTTACAGGGGACTAGGTGAAGCTTTCTTT
CASSSPYRGLGEAFF
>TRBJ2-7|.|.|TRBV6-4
TGTGCCAGCATCCTACCCGGGACCGTCTACGAGCAGTACTTC
CASILPGTVYEQYF
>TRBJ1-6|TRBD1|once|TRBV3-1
TGTGCCAGCAGCCAGCTACAGGGGGCTGGGAATTCACCCCTCCACTTT
CASSQLQGAGNSPLHF
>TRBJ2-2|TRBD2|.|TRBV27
TGTGCCAGCAGTCCCCTAGCGGGGACCGGTACCGGGGAGCGGTTTTTT
CASSPLAGTGTGERFF
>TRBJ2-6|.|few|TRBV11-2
TGTGCCAGCAGCAGAGGCGTGGGCCTCCCTCTCTCTGGGGCCAACGTCCTGACTTTC
CASSRGVGLPLSGANVLTF
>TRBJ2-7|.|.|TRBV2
TGTGCCAGCAGTGAACAGGGTAATTCCGAGCAGTACTTC
CASSEQGNSEQYF
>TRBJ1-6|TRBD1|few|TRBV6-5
TGTGCCAGCAAGACAGGGTCCCATAATTCACCCCTCCACTTT
CASKTGSHNSPLHF
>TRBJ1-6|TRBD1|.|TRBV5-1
TGCGCCAGCAGCCAGACGACAGGGGTAGATTCACCCCTCCACTTT
CASSQTTGVDSPLHF